The 9 T cell receptor beta chains given below trace back to one sample, sequenced in a study of T cells in localized non-small cell lung cancer. Data came from immunoSEQ multiplex PCR; TCRdb stores just in-frame clones and leaves some out. The sample consists of over 20,000 clones, about 91% of them appearing once. The sequences come from peripheral blood, collected before any cancer treatment. These receptors all stem from a female donor at least 60 years old with stage II squamous cell lung carcinoma.

The V call is TRBV27, the J call TRBJ2-7; 7 nucleotides agree with TRBD1. V shed 5 bases and J 6 bases; nucleotides not matched to a gene: 7. Germline V gene sequence: CDR1 MNHEY, CDR2 SMNVEV (reference sequence). The CDR3 totals 13 residues. The CDR3 protein is CASSKDRLFEQYF. DNA of the CDR3: TGTGCCAGCAGTAAGGACAGGCTTTTCGAGCAGTACTTC.

This chain connects TRBV6-1 to TRBJ1-4; D is ambiguous. V shed 2 bases and J shed 8 bases, with 18 bases lying between them. This CDR3 is 16 amino acids long. Germline assignment: CDR1 MNHNS and CDR2 SASEGT. The CDR3 DNA reads as TGTGCCAGCAGTGAATCTTGGGCGGGATCGGGGGAAAAACTGTTTTTT. It specifies CASSESWAGSGEKLFF.

The V gene is TRBV7-9, the J gene TRBJ2-5; D is possibly TRBD2 (6 bases). V gave up 3 bases and J gave up 1 base, with 9 bases separating them. Germline CDR1 reads SEHNR; CDR2 reads FQNEAQ (reference sequence). There are 14 residues in the CDR3. CDR3 DNA sequence: TGTGCCAGCAGCTTTGCGGGGACCCAAGAGACCCAGTACTTC. Residues: CASSFAGTQETQYF.

The rearrangement links TRBV9 to TRBJ1-1; D perhaps matches TRBD1 (6 bases). Germline V lookup: CDR1 SGDLS, CDR2 YYNGEE. The CDR3 spans 14 residues. V lost 1 base, J lost 4 bases, and 11 bases lay in between. In nucleotides, the CDR3 is TGTGCCAGCAGCGTAATAACAGGGCCCACTGAAGCTTTCTTT. Translation gives CASSVITGPTEAFF.

The genes are TRBV18 and TRBJ1-1; TRBD1 is a possible D gene (5 bases). CDR3 length equals 14 residues. Trimming left V 0 bases short and J 3 bases short, with 8 bases between. Germline assignment: CDR1 KGHSH and CDR2 LQKENI. The CDR3 loop is CASSPPLGDTEAFF. In nucleotides, the CDR3 is TGTGCCAGCTCACCACCGTTGGGGGACACTGAAGCTTTCTTT.

This clone came up once. The chain joins TRBV6-1 to TRBJ2-7; TRBD2 matches at 7 bases. The CDR3 extends over 18 amino acids. Trimming cost V 0 bases and J 0 bases; bases outside gene matches: 11. CDR1 is MNHNS and CDR2 is SASEGT in the germline V gene. The CDR3 protein is CASSEAPSGPSFSYEQYF. As DNA, the CDR3 is TGTGCCAGCAGTGAAGCGCCTAGCGGACCTAGCTTCTCCTACGAGCAGTACTTC.

This clone was observed once. The rearrangement links TRBV5-8 to TRBJ1-5; D gene unclear. The CDR3 covers 16 residues. Trimming removed 4 bases from V and 2 bases from J, with 16 bases in between. Germline-derived CDR1 and CDR2 are SGHTS and YDEGEE. CDR3 region: CASSQSSPSRNQPQHF. CDR3 nucleotide sequence: TGTGCCAGCAGCCAATCAAGTCCAAGTCGCAATCAGCCCCAGCATTTT.

The rearrangement uses TRBV6-1 and TRBJ2-1; 7 bases map to TRBD1. V trimming: 5 bases; J trimming: 9 bases; junction bases outside the gene matches: 4. Germline CDR1 MNHNS, CDR2 SASEGT. The CDR3 has 12 residues. The CDR3: CASSTGEGEQFF. The CDR3, as DNA: TGTGCCAGCAGTACAGGGGAAGGTGAGCAGTTCTTC.

V usage is TRBV6-1 and J usage is TRBJ2-5; D call uncertain. The germline V gene has CDR1 MNHNS and CDR2 SASEGT. Trimming stripped 2 bases from V and 4 bases from J, with 2 bases between. The CDR3 length is 11 residues. In DNA form, the CDR3 reads TGTGCCAGCAGTGAAACAGAGACCCAGTACTTC. It yields the protein CASSETETQYF.